One sample yielded the 17 T cell receptor beta chains listed below, sequenced in a study of tumor-infiltrating lymphocytes in primary liver carcinoma. DNA and RNA were both co-extracted from 20-30 mg of bulk tissue that had not been sorted. The researchers produced TCR beta cDNA from approximately 540 ng total RNA with a constant-region primer. Investigators got TCR beta libraries out of three nested multiplex PCR rounds, done with slightly modified ARM-PCR. The first two PCR rounds used TRBV1-TRBV30 forward primers with a C-beta reverse primer, about 10 cycles each. One entry per CDR3 protein results from TCRdb running MiXCR on the multiplex PCR reads. The profile shows roughly 190,000 distinct CDR3 sequences, over 80% of them singletons. Sequences were obtained from tumor tissue from primary liver carcinoma. The origin of the receptors is a man aged 35 to 55 with primary liver carcinoma and hepatitis B virus infection.

This clonotype was seen a single time. A much larger clone sits a single nucleotide away, making a read error possible. This chain joins TRBV7-9 and TRBJ2-7, with D perhaps matching TRBD2 (6 bases). Per the germline V gene, CDR1 is SEHNR and CDR2 is FQNEAQ (reference sequence). CDR3 length: 13 amino acids. CDR3 protein: CAGSLQEGSEQYF. As DNA, the CDR3 is TGTGCCGGCAGCTTGCAGGAGGGTAGCGAGCAGTACTTC.

To note about this clonotype: Its ends do not fully match the called genes, so a read error is possible. The rearrangement uses TRBV6-5 and TRBJ2-1; D tentatively fits TRBD1 or TRBD2 (5 bases each). This CDR3 contains 11 residues. Germline loops: CDR1 MNHEY, CDR2 SVGAGI. The CDR3 DNA sequence: TGTGCCAGCAGTCGGGGCTATGAGAAGTTCTTT. Its protein product is CASSRGYEKFF.

Comment on this clonotype: The conserved closing phenylalanine or tryptophan is absent in this CDR3, likely reflecting a read error. The chain has TRBV4-2 and TRBJ2-7; D gene unclear. Per the germline V gene, CDR1 is LGHNA and CDR2 is YNFKEQ. There are 16 residues in the CDR3. V lost 0 bases to trimming and J lost 0 bases, with 12 bases between them. The CDR3 sequence: CASSQEAGGPSYEQYS. DNA of the CDR3: TGTGCCAGCAGCCAAGAGGCTGGCGGCCCCTCCTACGAGCAGTACTCC.

In the case of this clonotype: At one boundary the junction diverges from the germline segment, which might be a read error. V usage is TRBV28 and J usage is TRBJ1-2; D unresolved. Per the germline V gene, CDR1 is MDHEN and CDR2 is SYDVKM. This CDR3 spans 13 amino acids. In nucleotides, the CDR3 is TGTGCCGGCAGTTTGGTCACAGACTATGGCTATACCTTC. Encoded protein: CAGSLVTDYGYTF.

The chain uses TRBV5-1 and TRBJ2-5, with TRBD2 identical over 7 bases. Germline V gene lookup returns CDR1 SGHRS and CDR2 YFSETQ. This CDR3 has 17 amino acids. The CDR3 sequence is CTCSSCGLEGEQETQYF. CDR3 DNA sequence: TGCACCTGCAGCTCCTGCGGACTAGAGGGAGAGCAAGAGACCCAGTACTTC. Looking up the rest from reference TRBV5-1 and TRBJ2-5 gives the full variable domain: KAGVTQTPRYLIKTRGQQVTLSCSPISGHRSVSWYQQTPGQGLQFLFEYFSETQRNKGNFPGRFSGRQFSNSRSEMNVSTLELGDSALYLCTCSSCGLEGEQETQYFGPGTRLLVL.

This clonotype was picked up many times. This chain's CDR3 is CSVEQGVNEQFF. The CDR3 DNA reads as TGCAGCGTTGAACAGGGGGTGAATGAGCAGTTCTTC. The J gene is TRBJ2-1, the V gene TRBV29-1, with 7 positions matching TRBD1. Trimming cost V 2 bases and J 7 bases; bases outside gene matches: 2. The CDR3 sequence is 12 residues long. From germline, CDR1 is SQVTM and CDR2 ANQGSEA.

Details on this clonotype: This sequence may be a read error, since a much larger clone differs from it by one base. The chain joins TRBV5-1 to TRBJ2-5; a weak D match, TRBD2 (5 bases). In germline, CDR1 is SGHRS, CDR2 YFSETQ. The CDR3 extends over 13 amino acids. The CDR3 is CASSESGSEIQYF. In DNA form, the CDR3 reads TGCGCCAGCAGTGAATCGGGATCGGAGATCCAGTACTTC.

Concerning this clonotype: At one of its ends the junction is not consistent with the germline gene, which may arise from a read error. V usage is TRBV24-1 and J usage is TRBJ2-1; either TRBD1 or TRBD2 may supply D (5 bases each). CDR3 length equals 11 residues. The V gene's germline CDR1 is KGHDR and CDR2 SFDVKD. Here the CDR3 DNA reads TGTGCCACCAGTGACGGCGTGTGGGGGTTTTTC. Its protein product is CATSDGVWGFF.

The V call is TRBV4-2, the J call TRBJ1-3, with 9 positions matching TRBD1. The CDR3 runs 21 residues. V lost 0 bases, J lost 0 bases, and 15 bases stayed unmatched. Per germline, CDR1 LGHNA and CDR2 YNFKEQ. This chain's CDR3 is CASSQDDLTGGRISSGNTIYF. CDR3 nucleotides: TGTGCCAGCAGCCAAGATGACTTGACAGGGGGTCGTATTTCCTCTGGAAACACCATATATTTT.

This clonotype has only one observation. CDR3: CASRPGQGARKIQYF. The CDR3, as DNA: TGTGCCAGCAGGCCAGGACAGGGCGCTAGGAAGATTCAGTACTTC. The J gene is TRBJ2-4, the V gene TRBV6-6; 8 nucleotides line up with TRBD1. The CDR3 runs to 15 residues. V was pared by 6 bases and J by 10 bases, with 14 bases of the junction left unmatched. The V gene's germline CDR1 is MNHNY and CDR2 SVGAGI (reference sequence).

The V call is TRBV10-3, the J call TRBJ2-1, with D perhaps TRBD1 or TRBD2 (6 bases each). This CDR3 has 14 residues. CDR1 is ENHRY and CDR2 is SYGVKD in the germline V gene. CDR3 in DNA: TGTGCTGTTCAACAGGGAGGCATTTACAATGAGCAGTTCTTC. This codes for CAVQQGGIYNEQFF.

Note on this clonotype: One end of the junction does not line up with germline, which may come from a read error. The rearrangement uses TRBV5-5 and TRBJ2-7; TRBD2 might be the D (6 bases). CDR1 and CDR2 from the germline V gene are SGHKS and YYEKEE (reference sequence). The CDR3 is 15 residues long. CDR3 amino acids: CVSSLGGTTRYKQYF. The CDR3 DNA reads as TGTGTCAGCAGCTTAGGCGGGACCACTCGCTACAAGCAGTACTTC.

V is TRBV29-1 and J is TRBJ2-3, with 10 bases lining up with TRBD1. CDR3 length: 15 residues. CDR1 and CDR2 (germline): SQVTM, ANQGSEA. CDR3 protein: CNAEHRDRGTDTQYF. CDR3 nucleotides: TGCAACGCCGAACACCGGGACAGGGGTACAGATACGCAGTATTTT.

This chain connects TRBV4-2 to TRBJ2-7; either TRBD1 or TRBD2 may fit D (5 bases each). The CDR3 has 15 amino acids. Germline-derived CDR1 and CDR2 are LGHNA and YNFKEQ. Trimming cost V 11 bases and J 3 bases, with 23 bases left between them. CDR3 DNA: TGTGCCTGCAACCAAGATAAGGGGAGCAGCTACGAGCAGTACTTC. It specifies CACNQDKGSSYEQYF.

As concerns this clonotype: An end of the junction does not agree with germline; a read error may underlie this. The rearrangement uses TRBV10-3 and TRBJ2-7; TRBD2 agrees at 10 bases. From germline, CDR1 is ENHRY and CDR2 SYGVKD. The CDR3 length is 15 residues. This CDR3 reads CAMSYGTSDSYKQYF. CDR3 DNA sequence: TGTGCCATGAGCTACGGGACTAGCGACTCCTACAAGCAGTACTTT.

In this sample, this clonotype turned up many times. V usage is TRBV10-2 and J usage is TRBJ2-2; D ambiguous. Germline CDR1 WSHSY, CDR2 SAAADI. Trimming cost V 7 bases and J 4 bases, with 7 bases left between them. CDR3 size: 12 residues. The CDR3 sequence: CASTHTTGELFF. CDR3 nucleotide sequence: TGCGCCAGCACCCACACCACCGGGGAGCTGTTTTTT.

V usage is TRBV6-1 and J usage is TRBJ2-1; 9 bases fit TRBD1. The CDR3 is 17 residues long. Germline V lookup: CDR1 MNHNS, CDR2 SASEGT. V gave up 7 bases and J gave up 2 bases; unmatched junction bases: 12. CDR3 residues: CASIGVGTGYPYNEQFF. CDR3 DNA sequence: TGTGCCAGCATAGGAGTAGGGACAGGGTATCCCTACAATGAGCAGTTCTTC.